This T cell receptor beta chain was found in a study of blood T cell repertoires in COVID-19. Overall study: Specimens from acute and convalescent COVID-19 originated in the United States, Italy and Spain. PBMCs, B-cell-depleted T cells, or T cells provided the cDNA or gDNA that made up the material.

As processed by the authors: Reference gene primer amplification yielded estimated nucleated cell counts. The assay was immunoSEQ multiplex PCR, and TCRdb's table has in-frame clones only and misses some. That table gives V, J and clone size, and the DNA gave D and trimming. Among approximately 28,000 clones listed, 72% were seen once. CDR3 length: 16 residues. Trimming removed 0 bases from V and 2 bases from J; junction bases left unmatched: 7. Germline V lookup: CDR1 SGDLS, CDR2 YYNGEE. Input material: peripheral blood. V usage is TRBV9 and J usage is TRBJ2-5; 7 bases align to TRBD2. This receptor was obtained from a boy aged 2 to 10 with active or convalescent COVID-19. The DNA for the CDR3 is TGTGCCAGCAGCGTAGCAGCTAGCGGACCTCAAGAGACCCAGTACTTC. Amino acids: CASSVAASGPQETQYF. Variable domain in full (rest from reference TRBV9 and TRBJ2-5): DSGVTQTPKHLITATGQRVTLRCSPRSGDLSVYWYQQSLDQGLQFLIQYYNGEERAKGNILERFSAQQFPDLHSELNLSSLELGDSALYFCASSVAASGPQETQYFGPGTRLLVL.